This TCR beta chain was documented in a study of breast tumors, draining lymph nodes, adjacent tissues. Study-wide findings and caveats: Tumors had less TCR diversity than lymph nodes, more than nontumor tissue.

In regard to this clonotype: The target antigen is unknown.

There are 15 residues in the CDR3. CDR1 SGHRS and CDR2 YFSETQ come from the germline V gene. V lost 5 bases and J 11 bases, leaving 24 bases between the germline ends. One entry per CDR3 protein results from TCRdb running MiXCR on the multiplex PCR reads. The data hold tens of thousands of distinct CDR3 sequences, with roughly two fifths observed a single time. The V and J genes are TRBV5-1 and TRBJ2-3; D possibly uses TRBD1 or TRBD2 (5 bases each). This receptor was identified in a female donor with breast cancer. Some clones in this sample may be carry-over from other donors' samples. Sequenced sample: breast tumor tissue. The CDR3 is CASRTSRDHYNEQYF. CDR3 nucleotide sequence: TGCGCCAGCAGGACAAGCAGGGACCACTACAATGAGCAGTATTTT.